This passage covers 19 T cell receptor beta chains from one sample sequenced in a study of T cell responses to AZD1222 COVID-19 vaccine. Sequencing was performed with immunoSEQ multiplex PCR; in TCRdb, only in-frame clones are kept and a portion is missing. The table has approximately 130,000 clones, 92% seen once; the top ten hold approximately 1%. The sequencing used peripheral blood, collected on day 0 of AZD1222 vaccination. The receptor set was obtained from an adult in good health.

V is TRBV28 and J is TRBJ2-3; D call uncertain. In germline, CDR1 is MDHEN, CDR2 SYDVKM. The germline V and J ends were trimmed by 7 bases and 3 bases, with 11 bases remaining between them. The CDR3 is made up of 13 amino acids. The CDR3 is CASKPTSTDTQYF. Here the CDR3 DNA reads TGTGCCAGCAAACCCACCTCTACAGATACGCAGTATTTT.

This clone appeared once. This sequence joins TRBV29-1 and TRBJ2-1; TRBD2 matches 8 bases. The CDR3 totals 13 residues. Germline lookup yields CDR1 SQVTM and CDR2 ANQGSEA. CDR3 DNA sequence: TGCATACCTACTAGCGGATCCTACAATGAGCAGTTCTTC. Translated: CIPTSGSYNEQFF.

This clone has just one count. DNA for the CDR3: TGTGCCAGCAGCTACCGGGGTCTCCAAGAGACCCAGTACTTC. The encoded protein is CASSYRGLQETQYF. The chain combines TRBV14 with TRBJ2-5, with D tentatively TRBD2 (5 bases). Between the trimmed V and J ends, which lost 5 bases and 1 base, there was a span of 11 bases. In germline, CDR1 is SGHDN, CDR2 FVKESK. CDR3 length equals 14 residues.

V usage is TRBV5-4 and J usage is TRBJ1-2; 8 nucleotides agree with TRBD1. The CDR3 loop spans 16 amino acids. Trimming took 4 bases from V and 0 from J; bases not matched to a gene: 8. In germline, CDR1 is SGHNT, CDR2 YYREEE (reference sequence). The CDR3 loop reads CASSGTGTLANYGYTF. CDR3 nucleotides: TGTGCCAGCAGCGGGACAGGCACCTTAGCTAACTATGGCTACACCTTC.

This CDR3 reads CASSIPGQSKNIQYF. CDR3 nucleotides: TGTGCCAGTAGTATCCCGGGACAATCGAAAAACATTCAGTACTTC. The V call is TRBV19, the J call TRBJ2-4; possibly TRBD1 for D (6 bases). V lost 3 bases and J 4 bases, leaving 13 bases between the germline ends. Germline CDR1 is LNHDA and CDR2 is SQIVND (reference sequence). The CDR3 spans 15 residues.

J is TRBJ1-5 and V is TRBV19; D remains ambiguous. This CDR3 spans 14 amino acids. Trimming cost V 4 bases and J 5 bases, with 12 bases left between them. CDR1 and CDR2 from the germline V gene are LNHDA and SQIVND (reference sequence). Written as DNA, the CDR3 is TGTGCCAGTAGTAAAACCATACCGGATCAGCCCCAGCATTTT. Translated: CASSKTIPDQPQHF.

The CDR3 DNA reads as TGTGCCAGCTCACCACTCCCTAGCGGGAGTGTTCGCACAGATACGCAGTATTTT. Its protein is CASSPLPSGSVRTDTQYF. This sequence joins TRBV18 and TRBJ2-3, with TRBD2 matching over 10 bases. This CDR3 is 18 amino acids long. Losses at the gene ends were 1 base for V and 1 base for J; bases not matched to a gene: 8. Germline V gene data show CDR1 as KGHSH and CDR2 as LQKENI.

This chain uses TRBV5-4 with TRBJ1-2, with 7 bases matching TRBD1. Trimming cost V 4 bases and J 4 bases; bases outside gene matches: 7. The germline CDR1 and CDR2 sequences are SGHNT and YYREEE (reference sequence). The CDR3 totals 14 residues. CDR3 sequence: CASSGGQTSYGYTF. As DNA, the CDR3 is TGTGCCAGCAGCGGGGGACAGACCTCCTATGGCTACACCTTC.

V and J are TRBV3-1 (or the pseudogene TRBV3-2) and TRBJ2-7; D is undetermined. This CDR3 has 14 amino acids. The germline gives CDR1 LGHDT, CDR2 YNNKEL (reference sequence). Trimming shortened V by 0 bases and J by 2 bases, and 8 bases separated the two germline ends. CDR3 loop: CASSQDPAAYEQYF. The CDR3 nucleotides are TGTGCCAGCAGCCAAGATCCGGCGGCCTACGAGCAGTACTTC.

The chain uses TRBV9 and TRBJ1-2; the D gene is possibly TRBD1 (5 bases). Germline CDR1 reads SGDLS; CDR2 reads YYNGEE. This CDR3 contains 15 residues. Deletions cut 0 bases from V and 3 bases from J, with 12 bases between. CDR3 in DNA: TGTGCCAGCAGCGTAGCTGGCAGGGAGGACTATGGCTACACCTTC. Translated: CASSVAGREDYGYTF.

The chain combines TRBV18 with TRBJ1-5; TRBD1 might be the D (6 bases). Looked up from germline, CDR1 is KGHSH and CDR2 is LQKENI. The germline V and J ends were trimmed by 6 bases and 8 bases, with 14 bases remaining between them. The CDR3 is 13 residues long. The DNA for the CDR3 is TGTGCCAGCTCCAGGGGAGAACTTGAGCCCCAGCATTTT. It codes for CASSRGELEPQHF.

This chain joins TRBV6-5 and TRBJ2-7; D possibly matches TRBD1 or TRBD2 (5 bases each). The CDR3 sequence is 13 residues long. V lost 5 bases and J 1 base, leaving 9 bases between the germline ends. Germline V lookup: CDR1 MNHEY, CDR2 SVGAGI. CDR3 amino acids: CASSRDGSYEQYF. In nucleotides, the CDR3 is TGTGCCAGCAGTCGGGACGGTTCCTACGAGCAGTACTTC.

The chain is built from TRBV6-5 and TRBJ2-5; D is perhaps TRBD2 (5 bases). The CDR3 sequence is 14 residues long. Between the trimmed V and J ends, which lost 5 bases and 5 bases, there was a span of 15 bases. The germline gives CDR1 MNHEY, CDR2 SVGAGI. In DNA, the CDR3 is TGTGCCAGCAGTAATCATCCGGGGAGTGAGACCCAGTACTTC. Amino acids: CASSNHPGSETQYF.

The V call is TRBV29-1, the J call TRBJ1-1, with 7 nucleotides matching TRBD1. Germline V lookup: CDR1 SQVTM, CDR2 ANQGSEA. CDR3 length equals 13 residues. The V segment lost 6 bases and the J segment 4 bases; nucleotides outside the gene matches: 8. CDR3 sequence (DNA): TGCAGCGTAGCACAGGGGATCGGCACTGAAGCTTTCTTT. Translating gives CSVAQGIGTEAFF. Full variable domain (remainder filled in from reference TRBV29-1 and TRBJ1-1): SAVISQKPSRDICQRGTSLTIQCQVDSQVTMMFWYRQQPGQSLTLIATANQGSEATYESGFVIDKFPISRPNLTFSTLTVSNMSPEDSSIYLCSVAQGIGTEAFFGQGTRLTVV.

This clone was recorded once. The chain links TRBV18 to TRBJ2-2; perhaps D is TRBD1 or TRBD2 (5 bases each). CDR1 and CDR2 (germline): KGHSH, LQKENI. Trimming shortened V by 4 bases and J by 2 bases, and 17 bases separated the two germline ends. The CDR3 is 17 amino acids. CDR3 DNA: TGTGCCAGCTCACTTCACGAAGCCAGGGACAACACCGGGGAGCTGTTTTTT. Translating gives CASSLHEARDNTGELFF.

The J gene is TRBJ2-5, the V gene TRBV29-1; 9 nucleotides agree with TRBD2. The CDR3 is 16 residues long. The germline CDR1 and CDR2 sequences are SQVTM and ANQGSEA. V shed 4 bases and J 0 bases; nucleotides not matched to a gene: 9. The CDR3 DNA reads TGCAGCGTTGGCCTAGCGGGACAGATTTACCAAGAGACCCAGTACTTC. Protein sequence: CSVGLAGQIYQETQYF.

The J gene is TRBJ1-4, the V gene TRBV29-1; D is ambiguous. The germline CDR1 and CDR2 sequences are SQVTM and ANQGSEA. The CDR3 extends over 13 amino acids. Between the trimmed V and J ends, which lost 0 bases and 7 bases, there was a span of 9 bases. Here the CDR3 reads CSVEDQYSEKLFF. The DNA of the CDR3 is TGCAGCGTTGAAGACCAATACAGTGAAAAACTGTTTTTT.

The CDR3 nucleotides read TGTGCCAGCAGAAGCGGGGTAAACACCGGGGAGCTGTTTTTT. This translates into CASRSGVNTGELFF. V gene TRBV9 combines with J gene TRBJ2-2, with TRBD2 identical over 7 bases. The CDR3 spans 14 residues. V dropped 5 bases and J dropped 2; count of bases not matched to a gene: 3. Looked up from germline, CDR1 is SGDLS and CDR2 is YYNGEE.

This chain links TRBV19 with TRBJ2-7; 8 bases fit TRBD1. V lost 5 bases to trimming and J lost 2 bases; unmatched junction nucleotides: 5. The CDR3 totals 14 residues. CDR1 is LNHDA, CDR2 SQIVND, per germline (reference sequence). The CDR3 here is CASSEDRAAYEQYF. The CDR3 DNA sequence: TGTGCCAGTAGTGAGGACAGGGCGGCCTACGAGCAGTACTTC. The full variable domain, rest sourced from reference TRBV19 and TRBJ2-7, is DGGITQSPKYLFRKEGQNVTLSCEQNLNHDAMYWYRQDPGQGLRLIYYSQIVNDFQKGDIAEGYSVSREKKESFPLTVTSAQKNPTAFYLCASSEDRAAYEQYFGPGTRLTVT.